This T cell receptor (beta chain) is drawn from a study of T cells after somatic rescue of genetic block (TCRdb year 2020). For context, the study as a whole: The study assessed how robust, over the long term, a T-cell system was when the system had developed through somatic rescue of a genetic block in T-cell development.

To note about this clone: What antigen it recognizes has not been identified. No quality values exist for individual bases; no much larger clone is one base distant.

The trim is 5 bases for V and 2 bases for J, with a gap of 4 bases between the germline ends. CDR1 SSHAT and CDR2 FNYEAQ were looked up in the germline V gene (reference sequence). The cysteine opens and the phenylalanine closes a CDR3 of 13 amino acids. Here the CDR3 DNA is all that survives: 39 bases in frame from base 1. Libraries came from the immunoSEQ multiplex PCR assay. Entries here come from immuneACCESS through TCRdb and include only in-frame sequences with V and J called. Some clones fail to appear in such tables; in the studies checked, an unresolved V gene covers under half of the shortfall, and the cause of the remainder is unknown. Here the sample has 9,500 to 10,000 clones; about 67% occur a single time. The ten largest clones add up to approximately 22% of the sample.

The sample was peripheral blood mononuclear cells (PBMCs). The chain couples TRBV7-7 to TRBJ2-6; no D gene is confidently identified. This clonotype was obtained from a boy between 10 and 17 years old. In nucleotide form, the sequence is TGTGCCAGCAGCGGACCTGGGGCCAACGTCCTGACTTTC. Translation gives CASSGPGANVLTF.